These 5 T cell receptor beta chains were sequenced from one sample in a study of beta chain features in type 1 diabetes (dated by TCRdb to the late 2010s). Receptors were amplified or captured by the immunoSEQ multiplex PCR assay. The High Capacity cDNA Reverse Transcription Kit was used to reverse transcribe all of the isolated RNA, meaning that expressed TCRB transcripts were what got sequenced. TCRdb obtained this table from immuneACCESS and retained in-frame rearrangements with V and J assigned. These tables miss some clones; where compared with another copy, unresolved V genes account for less than half of the shortfall, and the remainder is unexplained. This sample gives 500,000 to 800,000 clones in total; 12% of them show up just once. Roughly 0.11% of the sample is taken by the ten largest. What these receptors recognize is not known. Summary of the overall study and its limitations: Type 1 diabetes patients showed a moderate but significant shortening of TCRB CDR3 length in all four CD4+ subsets.

The material sequenced was naive CD4+ T cells from blood. The cell subset or site label corresponds to: true naive CD4+ T cells. The receptors originated from a man younger than 45 with type 1 diabetes.

V is TRBV5-4 and J is TRBJ2-1, with 9 nucleotides matching TRBD2. Unmatched junction bases numbered 4, after V lost 0 bases and J lost 6 bases. Looked up from germline, CDR1 is SGHNT and CDR2 is YYREEE (reference sequence). The CDR3 spans 15 residues. CDR3 in amino acids: CASSLVSGGFNEQFF. The CDR3 DNA sequence: TGTGCCAGCAGCTTGGTTAGCGGGGGATTCAATGAGCAGTTCTTC.

The gene calls are TRBV9 and TRBJ2-6; D uncertain. Germline V gives CDR1 SGDLS, CDR2 YYNGEE. V lost 5 bases and J 0 bases, leaving 6 bases between the germline ends. The CDR3 has 14 amino acids. The CDR3 loop is CASSVSSGANVLTF. CDR3 nucleotides: TGTGCCAGCAGTGTTAGCTCTGGGGCCAACGTCCTGACTTTC.

The chain uses TRBV7-2 and TRBJ1-1; D unclear. V was trimmed by 5 bases and J by 0 bases, leaving 10 bases between them. The CDR3 is 14 amino acids. Germline CDR1 SGHTA, CDR2 FQGNSA. CDR3 nucleotide sequence: TGTGCCAGCAGCCAGACCAGTTTGAACACTGAAGCTTTCTTT. Protein: CASSQTSLNTEAFF.

The genes are TRBV5-4 and TRBJ2-4; tentatively, D is TRBD1 (5 bases). Trimming took off 4 bases at V and 0 bases at J, with 11 bases between the two ends. From germline, CDR1 is SGHNT and CDR2 YYREEE (reference sequence). The CDR3 runs 15 residues. The CDR3 DNA reads TGTGCCAGCAGCCAGGGCACGGTAGCCAAAAACATTCAGTACTTC. Translation gives CASSQGTVAKNIQYF.

This clone was detected only a few times. This chain joins TRBV4-2 and TRBJ2-1; 11 bases are shared with TRBD2. This CDR3 is 15 amino acids long. Germline V CDR1 and CDR2: LGHNA, YNFKEQ. V lost 0 bases, J lost 6 bases, and 1 base stayed unmatched. For the CDR3, the DNA is TGTGCCAGCAGCCAAGATACTAGCGGGGGCAATGAGCAGTTCTTC. Protein product: CASSQDTSGGNEQFF.